Below are 17 T cell receptor beta chains sequenced from a single sample in a study of cytomegalovirus exposure and HLA in healthy donors (dated by TCRdb to 2016 to 2017). The library relied on the immunoSEQ multiplex PCR assay. For the multiplex PCR, a mixture combining 60 forward primers for TCR Vbeta segments and 13 reverse primers for TCR Jbeta segments was used. As stored in TCRdb, this immuneACCESS dataset retains in-frame rearrangements with V and J assigned. A fraction of the clones does not appear; measured against another copy, unresolved V genes explain less than half of the discrepancy, and the remainder lacks a known reason. Counted in this sample were about 94,000 clones; approximately 7.1% of them appeared once. About 2.1% of the sample lies in the top ten. The sequencing sample was made of PBMCs. The receptors come from a man over 45 in good health and CMV-seronegative.

The chain is built from TRBV27 and TRBJ2-2, with D maybe TRBD1 (6 bases). From germline, CDR1 is MNHEY and CDR2 SMNVEV (reference sequence). V lost 4 bases and J lost 4, with 13 bases in between. CDR3 length: 15 residues. In nucleotides, the CDR3 is TGTGCCAGCAGTTGGTCAGGGGCGGGCACCGGGGAGCTGTTTTTT. Translation gives CASSWSGAGTGELFF.

The V and J genes are TRBV28 and TRBJ2-1; tentatively, D is TRBD2 (6 bases). Germline V gene data show CDR1 as MDHEN and CDR2 as SYDVKM. V was clipped by 5 bases and J by 8 bases, with 10 bases between them. CDR3 length equals 12 residues. For the CDR3, the DNA is TGTGCCAGCAGTGTGAGGAGGGATGAGCAGTTCTTC. It encodes CASSVRRDEQFF.

The chain employs TRBV9 and TRBJ1-1; 8 nucleotides agree with TRBD1. Germline CDR1 and CDR2: SGDLS and YYNGEE. The V segment lost 0 bases and the J segment 1 base; nucleotides outside the gene matches: 5. This CDR3 is 16 amino acids long. In nucleotides, the CDR3 is TGTGCCAGCAGCGTAGGTCAGGGGGCGGAGAACACTGAAGCTTTCTTT. This sequence encodes CASSVGQGAENTEAFF.

This chain uses TRBV29-1 with TRBJ1-1; D is uncertain. V was cut by 4 bases and J by 0 bases, with 6 bases left in between. The CDR3 contains 12 residues. Germline V gives CDR1 SQVTM, CDR2 ANQGSEA. The CDR3 is CSVGQVNTEAFF. The CDR3 DNA is TGCAGCGTTGGCCAGGTGAACACTGAAGCTTTCTTT.

The rearrangement uses TRBV30 and TRBJ1-2; 10 bases fit TRBD1. The germline V gene encodes CDR1 GTSNPN and CDR2 SVGIG (reference sequence). The junction had 6 bases not matched to a gene; V was cut back by 3 bases and J by 5 bases. CDR3 length equals 14 residues. The CDR3 DNA reads as TGTGCCTGGAGGGGACAGGGGATAGGGTATGGCTACACCTTC. Its translation: CAWRGQGIGYGYTF.

The chain carries TRBV7-2 and TRBJ2-2; TRBD1 might be the D (6 bases). The V and J ends lost 5 bases and 7 bases respectively, with 17 bases between them. The germline V gene has CDR1 SGHTA and CDR2 FQGNSA. This CDR3 is 15 amino acids long. CDR3 nucleotides: TGTGCCAGCAGCCGTACCCCGGACAGTCACGGGGAGCTGTTTTTT. Its protein is CASSRTPDSHGELFF.

V and J are TRBV28 and TRBJ2-7; TRBD2 might be the D (6 bases). The V gene's germline CDR1 is MDHEN and CDR2 SYDVKM. Trimming stripped 5 bases from V and 0 bases from J, with 11 bases between. The CDR3 contains 14 residues. For the CDR3, the DNA is TGTGCCAGCAGTCGGGGGAGAAGCTCCTACGAGCAGTACTTC. Residues: CASSRGRSSYEQYF. Combining the CDR3 with reference TRBV28 and TRBJ2-7 gives the whole variable domain DVKVTQSSRYLVKRTGEKVFLECVQDMDHENMFWYRQDPGLGLRLIYFSYDVKMKEKGDIPEGYSVSREKKERFSLILESASTNQTSMYLCASSRGRSSYEQYFGPGTRLTVT.

This clone was observed a handful of times. The V and J genes are TRBV7-8 and TRBJ1-1, with 9 nucleotides matching TRBD1. Looked up from germline, CDR1 is SGHVS and CDR2 is FQNEAQ. V lost 6 bases to trimming and J lost 4 bases; unmatched junction nucleotides: 3. The CDR3 is 13 amino acids. The DNA of the CDR3 is TGTGCCAGCAGTCTGACAGGGGGCACTGAAGCTTTCTTT. This codes for CASSLTGGTEAFF.

This clone was seen only a few times. This rearrangement joins TRBV9 to TRBJ1-6, with D possibly TRBD1 on 5 matching bases. V lost 6 bases and J lost 1, with 11 bases in between. The CDR3 has 15 residues. The germline CDR1 and CDR2 sequences are SGDLS and YYNGEE. The CDR3 protein is CASNQEGSYNSPLHF. For the CDR3, the DNA is TGTGCCAGCAACCAGGAGGGGTCCTATAATTCACCCCTCCACTTT.

This clone was counted only a few times. The conserved closing phenylalanine or tryptophan is absent in this CDR3, likely reflecting a read error. CDR3 sequence: CASRFEFSPLHV. The CDR3 nucleotides are TGTGCCAGCAGGTTTGAGTTTTCACCCCTCCACGTT. The chain uses TRBV27 and TRBJ1-6; D remains unclear. Germline CDR1 reads MNHEY; CDR2 reads SMNVEV (reference sequence). Trimming took 6 bases from V and 9 from J, leaving 9 bases between them. The CDR3 is 12 amino acids.

The CDR3 DNA reads as TGTGCCAGCAGTACCCCGAGTCAGCCCCAGCATTTT. Translation gives CASSTPSQPQHF. This chain links TRBV28 with TRBJ1-5; no reliable D call. From germline, CDR1 is MDHEN and CDR2 SYDVKM. The CDR3 contains 12 residues. V lost 5 bases, J lost 6 bases, and 8 bases lay in between.

This clone was seen a few times. The rearrangement links TRBV9 to TRBJ2-3; 8 nucleotides line up with TRBD1. The V gene's germline CDR1 is SGDLS and CDR2 YYNGEE. The junction had 3 bases not matched to a gene; V was cut back by 0 bases and J by 3 bases. The CDR3 runs 15 residues. The CDR3 DNA reads TGTGCCAGCAGCGTAGCCCAGGGGGCGACAGATACGCAGTATTTT. Residues: CASSVAQGATDTQYF. Supplemented by reference TRBV9 and TRBJ2-3, the full variable domain reads DSGVTQTPKHLITATGQRVTLRCSPRSGDLSVYWYQQSLDQGLQFLIQYYNGEERAKGNILERFSAQQFPDLHSELNLSSLELGDSALYFCASSVAQGATDTQYFGPGTRLTVL.

The rearrangement joins TRBV5-1 to TRBJ2-5; 12 nucleotides agree with TRBD2. Germline CDR1 SGHRS, CDR2 YFSETQ. There are 16 residues in the CDR3. With V trimmed by 4 bases and J by 3 bases, 7 bases remained unmatched. CDR3 coding DNA: TGCGCCAGCAGCATTCGACTAGCGGGAGCGGAAGAGACCCAGTACTTC. Protein sequence: CASSIRLAGAEETQYF.

There are a few counts of this clone. The rearrangement joins TRBV11-3 to TRBJ2-7; weak D call: TRBD1 (5 bases). CDR1 is SGHNT and CDR2 is YENEEA in the germline V gene. Trimming took 1 base from V and 5 from J, leaving 12 bases between them. This CDR3 region has 14 residues. The CDR3 region has the DNA TGTGCCAGCAGCTTAGGAGGCAGGGCCCACGAGCAGTACTTC. This translates into CASSLGGRAHEQYF.

This clone was recorded a few times. This sequence joins TRBV5-6 and TRBJ1-4, with a weak D call TRBD1 (5 bases). The V and J ends lost 2 bases and 9 bases respectively, with 20 bases between them. The germline V gene encodes CDR1 SGHDT and CDR2 YYEEEE. This CDR3 has 16 residues. The CDR3 coding sequence is TGTGCCAGCAGCTTAACCGCAGGGTCTACGAGTAAAAAACTGTTTTTT. The encoded protein is CASSLTAGSTSKKLFF.

This clone was counted only a few times. Here the CDR3 reads CASSLTGVSNQPQHF. The CDR3 region has the DNA TGTGCCAGCAGTTTAACGGGTGTTAGCAATCAGCCCCAGCATTTT. V and J are TRBV27 and TRBJ1-5; no definite D call. CDR3 length: 15 residues. The germline V gene has CDR1 MNHEY and CDR2 SMNVEV (reference sequence). V lost 2 bases and J lost 0, with 8 bases in between.

The chain is built from TRBV7-9 and TRBJ1-5; possibly TRBD1 for D (6 bases). The germline V and J ends were trimmed by 5 bases and 1 base, with 9 bases remaining between them. Germline CDR1 is SEHNR and CDR2 is FQNEAQ (reference sequence). The CDR3 consists of 14 residues. This CDR3 reads CASSQGTSNQPQHF. The CDR3 coding sequence is TGTGCCAGCAGCCAGGGGACAAGCAATCAGCCCCAGCATTTT. Drawing the rest from reference TRBV7-9 and TRBJ1-5, the complete variable domain is DTGVSQNPRHKITKRGQNVTFRCDPISEHNRLYWYRQTLGQGPEFLTYFQNEAQLEKSRLLSDRFSAERPKGSFSTLEIQRTEQGDSAMYLCASSQGTSNQPQHFGDGTRLSIL.